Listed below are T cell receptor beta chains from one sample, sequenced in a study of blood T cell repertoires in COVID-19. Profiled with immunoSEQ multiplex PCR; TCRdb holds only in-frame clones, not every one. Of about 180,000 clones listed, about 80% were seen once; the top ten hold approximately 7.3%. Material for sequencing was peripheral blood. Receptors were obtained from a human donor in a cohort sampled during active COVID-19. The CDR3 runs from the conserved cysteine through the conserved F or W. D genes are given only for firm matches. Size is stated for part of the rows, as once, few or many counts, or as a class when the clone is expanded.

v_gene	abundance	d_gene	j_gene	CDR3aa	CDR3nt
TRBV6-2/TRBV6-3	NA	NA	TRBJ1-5	CASSSGREGQPQHF	TGTGCCAGCAGTTCCGGCAGGGAGGGCCAGCCCCAGCATTTT
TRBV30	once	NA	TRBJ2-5	CAWRDTRSQETQYF	TGTGCCTGGAGGGACACGCGAAGCCAAGAGACCCAGTACTTC
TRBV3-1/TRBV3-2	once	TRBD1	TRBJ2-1	CASSQASDRGWGEQFF	TGTGCCAGCAGCCAAGCCTCCGACAGGGGCTGGGGTGAGCAGTTCTTC
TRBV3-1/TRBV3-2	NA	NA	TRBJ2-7	CASSQDGHTYEQYF	TGTGCCAGCAGCCAAGACGGACACACCTACGAGCAGTACTTC
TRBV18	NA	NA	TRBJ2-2	CASSPWGSLNTGELFF	TGTGCCAGCTCACCCTGGGGCAGCCTGAACACCGGGGAGCTGTTTTTT
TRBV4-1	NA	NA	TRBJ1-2	CASSQDTMTDYGYTF	TGCGCCAGCAGCCAAGATACTATGACGGACTATGGCTACACCTTC
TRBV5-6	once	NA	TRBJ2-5	CASSFKQGGETQYF	TGTGCCAGCAGCTTTAAGCAGGGTGGAGAGACCCAGTACTTC
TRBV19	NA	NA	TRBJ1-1	CASSIPGQSNTEAFF	TGTGCCAGTAGTATTCCTGGACAGTCGAACACTGAAGCTTTCTTT
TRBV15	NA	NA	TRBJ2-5	CATSRVPRGAGETQYF	TGTGCCACCAGCAGAGTTCCCCGGGGGGCGGGAGAGACCCAGTACTTC
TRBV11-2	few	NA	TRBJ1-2	CASSLGFRERKGYTF	TGTGCCAGCAGCTTAGGTTTTAGGGAGCGGAAAGGCTACACCTTC
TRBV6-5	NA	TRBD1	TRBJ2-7	CASSWDRGSYEQYF	TGTGCCAGCAGTTGGGACAGGGGTTCCTACGAGCAGTACTTC
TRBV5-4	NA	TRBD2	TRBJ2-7	CASSPGLAGGYEQYF	TGTGCCAGCAGCCCCGGACTAGCGGGGGGCTACGAGCAGTACTTC
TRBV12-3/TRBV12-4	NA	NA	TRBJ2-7	CASSWVGALEQYF	TGTGCCAGCAGTTGGGTGGGGGCTCTGGAGCAGTACTTC
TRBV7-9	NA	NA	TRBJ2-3	CASMTSTDTQYF	TGTGCCAGCATGACTAGCACAGATACGCAGTATTTT
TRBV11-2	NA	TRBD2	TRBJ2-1	CASSLYGGASYNEQFF	TGTGCCAGCAGCTTATACGGGGGGGCCTCCTACAATGAGCAGTTCTTC
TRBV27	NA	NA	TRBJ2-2	CASSLFGGELFF	TGTGCCAGCAGTTTATTCGGCGGGGAGCTGTTTTTT
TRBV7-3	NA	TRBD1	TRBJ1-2	CASSPQGGSYGYTF	TGTGCCAGCAGCCCCCAGGGGGGATCCTATGGCTACACCTTC
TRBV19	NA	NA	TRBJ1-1	CASSEAGGENTEAFF	TGTGCCAGTAGTGAGGCGGGTGGTGAGAACACTGAAGCTTTCTTT
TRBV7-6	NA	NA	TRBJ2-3	CASSLEASSDTQYF	TGTGCCAGCAGCTTAGAGGCTAGTTCGGATACGCAGTATTTT
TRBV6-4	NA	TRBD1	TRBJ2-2	CASSHGQGTGELFF	TGTGCCAGCAGCCATGGACAGGGGACCGGGGAGCTGTTTTTT
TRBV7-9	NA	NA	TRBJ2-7	CASSSRVTYEQYF	TGTGCCAGCAGCTCCAGGGTCACCTACGAGCAGTACTTC
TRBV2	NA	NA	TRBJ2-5	CASSEAPGELQETQYF	TGTGCCAGCAGTGAAGCCCCAGGGGAGTTACAAGAGACCCAGTACTTC